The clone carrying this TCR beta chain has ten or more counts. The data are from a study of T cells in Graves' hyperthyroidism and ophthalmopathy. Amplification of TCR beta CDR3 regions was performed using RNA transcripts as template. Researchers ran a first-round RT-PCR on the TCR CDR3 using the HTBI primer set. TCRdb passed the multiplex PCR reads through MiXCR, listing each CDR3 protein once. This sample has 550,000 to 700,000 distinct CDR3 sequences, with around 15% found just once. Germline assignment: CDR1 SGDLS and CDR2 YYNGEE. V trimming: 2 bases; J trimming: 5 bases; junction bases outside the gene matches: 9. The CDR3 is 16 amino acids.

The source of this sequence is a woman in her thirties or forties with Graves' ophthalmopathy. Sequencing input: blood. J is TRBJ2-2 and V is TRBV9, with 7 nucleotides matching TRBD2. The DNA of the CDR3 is TGTGCCAGCAGCGTGGGGAGGGAGCTTAGTACCGGGGAGCTGTTTTTT. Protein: CASSVGRELSTGELFF.